A single sample gave rise to the 9 T cell receptor beta chains below, sequenced in a study of blood T cell repertoires in COVID-19. Generated by immunoSEQ multiplex PCR, the TCRdb table keeps only in-frame clones and is missing some. The data contain about 210,000 clones, about 88% of them singletons. The sequenced sample consisted of peripheral blood. All receptors derive from a man aged 70 or older with acute or convalescent COVID-19.

The J gene is TRBJ2-7, the V gene TRBV7-3; tentative D call: TRBD1 (6 bases). Trimming stripped 3 bases from V and 2 bases from J, with 8 bases between. CDR3 length: 13 residues. Looked up from germline, CDR1 is SGHTA and CDR2 is FQGTGA. CDR3 loop: CASSLQGPYEQYF. The CDR3 DNA reads TGTGCCAGCAGCTTGCAGGGGCCCTACGAGCAGTACTTC. Full variable domain (remainder filled in from reference TRBV7-3 and TRBJ2-7): GAGVSQTPSNKVTEKGKYVELRCDPISGHTALYWYRQSLGQGPEFLIYFQGTGAADDSGLPNDRFFAVRPEGSVSTLKIQRTERGDSAVYLCASSLQGPYEQYFGPGTRLTVT.

The rearrangement uses TRBV9 and TRBJ2-1; tentative D call: TRBD2 (6 bases). The germline V gene has CDR1 SGDLS and CDR2 YYNGEE. This CDR3 is 17 amino acids long. With 0 bases removed from V and 0 bases from J, the gap between germline ends came to 13 bases. CDR3 residues: CASSVGRRGSSYNEQFF. As DNA, the CDR3 is TGTGCCAGCAGCGTAGGCCGCCGGGGGAGCTCCTACAATGAGCAGTTCTTC.

J is TRBJ1-6 and V is TRBV5-4, with D maybe TRBD1 (6 bases). The CDR3 totals 16 residues. The V gene lost 5 bases and the J gene lost 1 base, with 13 bases spanning the gap. In germline, CDR1 is SGHNT, CDR2 YYREEE (reference sequence). DNA of the CDR3: TGTGCCAGCAGAGAACAGGGTGGGTCCTATAATTCACCCCTCCACTTT. It translates to CASREQGGSYNSPLHF.

The chain uses TRBV7-9 and TRBJ2-7, with D unresolved. Trimming pared 2 bases from V and 6 bases from J, leaving 8 bases between. Germline V lookup: CDR1 SEHNR, CDR2 FQNEAQ (reference sequence). CDR3 length: 12 amino acids. The chain's CDR3 is CASSLSSLEQYF. DNA of the CDR3: TGTGCCAGCAGCTTATCTTCACTCGAGCAGTACTTC.

This clone was counted a single time. The V and J genes are TRBV4-1 and TRBJ2-7; D might be TRBD1 (6 bases). Trimming cost V 3 bases and J 3 bases, with 15 bases left between them. Germline V gene lookup returns CDR1 MGHRA and CDR2 YSYEKL. The CDR3 spans 15 residues. The CDR3 DNA follows: TGCGCCAGCAGCCAGGGCTTACAGGGTGACTACGAGCAGTACTTC. Amino acids: CASSQGLQGDYEQYF.

This clone occurred once. V usage is TRBV6-5 and J usage is TRBJ2-3; 7 bases line up with TRBD1. The CDR3 is 14 amino acids. V shed 7 bases and J 2 bases; nucleotides not matched to a gene: 6. In germline, CDR1 is MNHEY, CDR2 SVGAGI. The CDR3 is CASTLTGTTDTQYF. The CDR3 bases are TGTGCCAGCACTCTGACAGGGACCACAGATACGCAGTATTTT.

The chain uses TRBV7-3 and TRBJ2-1; TRBD2 matches 11 bases. From germline, CDR1 is SGHTA and CDR2 FQGTGA. This CDR3 spans 15 amino acids. V was pared by 4 bases and J by 5 bases, with 4 bases of the junction left unmatched. CDR3 sequence reads: CASSSILAGDNEQFF. DNA of the CDR3: TGTGCCAGCAGCTCCATACTAGCGGGAGACAATGAGCAGTTCTTC.

The chain employs TRBV29-1 and TRBJ1-2; 9 nucleotides agree with TRBD1. The CDR3 is 11 residues long. The V and J ends lost 8 bases and 6 bases, in that order; junction bases with no gene match: 4. Germline V gene data show CDR1 as SQVTM and CDR2 as ANQGSEA. CDR3 protein: CSQGQGNGYTF. CDR3 in DNA: TGCAGCCAGGGACAGGGCAATGGCTACACCTTC.

The rearrangement links TRBV4-2 to TRBJ2-2; 9 positions agree with TRBD1. Germline V lookup: CDR1 LGHNA, CDR2 YNFKEQ. After removal of 4 bases from V and 2 bases from J, the junction contained 5 bases not matched to a gene. CDR3 length equals 16 residues. Written as DNA, the CDR3 is TGTGCCAGCAGCCCAACGGACAGGGGCAACACCGGGGAGCTGTTTTTT. Protein sequence: CASSPTDRGNTGELFF.